Below are 16 T cell receptor beta chains sequenced from a single sample in a study of cytotoxic CD8 clonotypes in ibrutinib-treated CLL. Sequencing was performed with immunoSEQ multiplex PCR; in TCRdb, only in-frame clones are kept and a portion is missing. The sample includes 250,000 to 350,000 clones, 65% to 85% of them seen just once. The specimen comprised PBMCs, sampled at disease progression, from a patient treated with ibrutinib. Every receptor here comes from a human donor with chronic lymphocytic leukemia.

The rearrangement joins TRBV5-6 to TRBJ2-7; 9 positions match TRBD1. With 1 base clipped from V and 1 base from J, the junction kept 3 bases outside the gene matches. The CDR3 totals 15 residues. Looked up from germline, CDR1 is SGHDT and CDR2 is YYEEEE. The CDR3 bases are TGTGCCAGCAGCTTGTGGGGGACAGGGTCCTACGAGCAGTACTTC. Translated, it gives CASSLWGTGSYEQYF.

V gene TRBV11-2 combines with J gene TRBJ2-1; TRBD1 is a possible D gene (5 bases). This CDR3 is built from 14 residues. The V end lost 1 base, the J end lost 2 bases, and 6 bases lay between the germline ends. Germline V gene lookup returns CDR1 SGHAT and CDR2 FQNNGV. Written as DNA, the CDR3 is TGTGCCAGCAGCTTAGCAGGGCCCTACAATGAGCAGTTCTTC. Amino acids: CASSLAGPYNEQFF.

This clone has more than one count but fewer than ten. The chain links TRBV5-6 to TRBJ1-1, with a weak D call TRBD1 (6 bases). The CDR3 extends over 15 amino acids. V was cut by 4 bases and J by 5 bases, with 18 bases left in between. The germline V gene encodes CDR1 SGHDT and CDR2 YYEEEE. The CDR3 nucleotides read TGTGCCAGCAGCGGTGAACAGGGCTGGGGGACTGAAGCTTTCTTT. Its protein is CASSGEQGWGTEAFF.

The V gene is TRBV5-1, the J gene TRBJ1-1; a possible D gene is TRBD1 (6 bases). This CDR3 is built from 17 residues. CDR1 is SGHRS, CDR2 YFSETQ, per germline. Trimming removed 0 bases from V and 1 base from J, with 16 bases in between. For the CDR3, the DNA is TGCGCCAGCAGCTTGGCCACGTGGGACACACCGAACACTGAAGCTTTCTTT. It translates to CASSLATWDTPNTEAFF.

There are a few counts of this clone. The gene calls are TRBV7-9 and TRBJ2-7; D might be TRBD1 (6 bases). This CDR3 is built from 13 residues. From germline, CDR1 is SEHNR and CDR2 FQNEAQ (reference sequence). V lost 5 bases and J lost 3, with 11 bases in between. Written as DNA, the CDR3 is TGTGCCAGCAGCCACAGGGTCCGCTACGAGCAGTACTTC. Its translation: CASSHRVRYEQYF.

The chain has TRBV10-3 and TRBJ2-3; 8 bases are a match to TRBD1. CDR3 size: 13 residues. Losses at the gene ends were 6 bases for V and 4 bases for J; bases not matched to a gene: 3. CDR1 ENHRY and CDR2 SYGVKD come from the germline V gene. This CDR3 reads CAIRPQGADTQYF. Written as DNA, the CDR3 is TGTGCCATCAGACCACAGGGGGCAGATACGCAGTATTTT.

The J gene is TRBJ1-2, the V gene TRBV11-2; 7 nucleotides match TRBD1. The CDR3 sequence is 17 residues long. The germline gives CDR1 SGHAT, CDR2 FQNNGV. Trimming cost V 3 bases and J 6 bases; bases outside gene matches: 16. The CDR3, as DNA: TGTGCCAGCAGCTTGTCCGCCCAATTCTTGGGGACAGATGGCTACACCTTC. Translated, it gives CASSLSAQFLGTDGYTF.

This clone was observed a single time. The genes are TRBV7-9 and TRBJ2-7; 8 bases agree with TRBD2. The CDR3 is made up of 15 amino acids. Germline V lookup: CDR1 SEHNR, CDR2 FQNEAQ (reference sequence). V trimming: 4 bases; J trimming: 2 bases; junction bases outside the gene matches: 7. CDR3 region: CASSYISGTPYEQYF. CDR3 DNA: TGTGCCAGCAGCTACATTAGCGGGACTCCCTACGAGCAGTACTTC.

The CDR3 loop is CASGFLMTSTDTQYF. The CDR3 DNA sequence: TGTGCTAGTGGTTTCTTAATGACATCCACAGATACGCAGTATTTT. V gene TRBV12-5 combines with J gene TRBJ2-3; D remains ambiguous. Trimming cost V 3 bases and J 2 bases, with 12 bases left between them. This CDR3 region has 15 residues. Germline V gene data show CDR1 as LGHNT and CDR2 as FRNRAP.

This clone was detected only once. The chain carries TRBV7-2 and TRBJ1-4, with TRBD1 identical over 11 bases. The CDR3 is 15 residues long. Losses at the gene ends were 5 bases for V and 10 bases for J; bases not matched to a gene: 9. CDR1 is SGHTA and CDR2 is FQGNSA in the germline V gene. The DNA for the CDR3 is TGTGCCAGCAGCAACCGGACAGGGGGCAAGGGAAAACTGTTTTTT. Encoded protein: CASSNRTGGKGKLFF.

The rearrangement links TRBV10-3 to TRBJ2-5; 9 bases are shared with TRBD1. The end of the DNA fits TRBJ2-7 better, so the J call may be wrong. CDR3 size: 15 residues. Germline V lookup: CDR1 ENHRY, CDR2 SYGVKD. Here the CDR3 reads CAIRAPGQGNYEQYF. Written as DNA, the CDR3 is TGTGCCATCAGGGCACCGGGACAGGGCAACTACGAGCAGTACTTC.

The genes are TRBV10-3 and TRBJ2-2; no clear D. This CDR3 region has 15 residues. The germline gives CDR1 ENHRY, CDR2 SYGVKD. The V gene lost 6 bases and the J gene lost 1 base, with 12 bases spanning the gap. The chain's CDR3 is CAIRGSKVNTGELFF. CDR3 coding DNA: TGTGCCATCAGAGGGTCTAAGGTGAACACCGGGGAGCTGTTTTTT.

The chain is built from TRBV7-9 and TRBJ2-3, with D perhaps TRBD1 or TRBD2 (6 bases each). The CDR3 spans 16 residues. Trimming took off 2 bases at V and 2 bases at J, with 14 bases between the two ends. Germline loops: CDR1 SEHNR, CDR2 FQNEAQ (reference sequence). CDR3 DNA: TGTGCCAGCAGCTTAACCGGGGGCCTAAACACAGATACGCAGTATTTT. This encodes CASSLTGGLNTDTQYF.

J is TRBJ2-1 and V is TRBV29-1; D is unclear. The germline V and J ends were trimmed by 1 base and 5 bases, with 12 bases remaining between them. This CDR3 region has 14 residues. From germline, CDR1 is SQVTM and CDR2 ANQGSEA. CDR3 bases: TGCAGCGTTGAAGGGGTTTCCAGAGACAATGAGCAGTTCTTC. Translating it yields CSVEGVSRDNEQFF.

The CDR3 protein is CASSAGGGALTGELFF. The CDR3 DNA is TGCGCCAGCAGCGCTGGCGGGGGGGCATTGACCGGGGAGCTGTTTTTT. The chain has TRBV5-1 and TRBJ2-2; 9 nucleotides align to TRBD2. The CDR3 spans 16 residues. V trimming: 4 bases; J trimming: 5 bases; junction bases outside the gene matches: 9. Germline V gene data show CDR1 as SGHRS and CDR2 as YFSETQ.

The rearrangement links TRBV12-5 to TRBJ1-5, with D possibly matching TRBD1 (6 bases). Germline assignment: CDR1 LGHNT and CDR2 FRNRAP. V shed 1 base and J shed 0 bases, with 19 bases lying between them. The CDR3 sequence is 19 residues long. CDR3 residues: CASGLALRGPGDSNQPQHF. CDR3 coding DNA: TGTGCTAGTGGTTTGGCCCTTCGGGGGCCGGGGGATAGCAATCAGCCCCAGCATTTT.